The sequence of this T cell receptor beta chain was determined in a study of radiation and T cells in renal cell carcinoma. Stated treatment: 15 Gy SBRT to primary tumor, nephrectomy 4 weeks later. Nephrectomy followed 15 Gy stereotactic body radiation by 4 weeks. As regards this clone: Its antigen is unidentified.

The CDR3 consists of 20 residues. Germline loops: CDR1 SNHLY, CDR2 FYNNEI. J gave up 1 base and V 4 bases, and 19 bases lay outside the gene matches. Profiled with immunoSEQ multiplex PCR; TCRdb holds only in-frame clones, not every one. The sample has about 18,000 clones; under 55% are singletons. Study-level results: No pretreatment tumor biopsies were available for baseline clonotypes. Irradiated tumors had higher TCR clonality than control tumors. Top tumor clonotypes rose in blood 2 weeks post-radiation, then contracted.

The sequencing used tumor tissue, collected from a patient whose treatment included radiotherapy and nephrectomy. The receptor comes from a man between 45 and 60 years old with renal cell carcinoma. The rearrangement joins TRBV2 to TRBJ1-1; 9 nucleotides agree with TRBD1. The CDR3: CASSARTGGVMGNPNTEAFF. In DNA form, the CDR3 reads TGTGCCAGCAGTGCCCGCACAGGGGGCGTAATGGGGAACCCGAACACTGAAGCTTTCTTT.